These 26 T cell receptor beta chains were all obtained from the same sample, sequenced in a study of T cell responses to AZD1222 COVID-19 vaccine. Profiled with immunoSEQ multiplex PCR; TCRdb holds only in-frame clones, not every one. The sample gives 130,000 or so clones, about 89% of which show up once; under 3.5% is in the top ten. Source: peripheral blood, taken on day 0 of AZD1222 vaccination. The receptor source for this set is an adult in good health.

This clone turned up a few times. V gene TRBV15 combines with J gene TRBJ2-3; D might be TRBD2 (6 bases). The CDR3 totals 19 residues. V lost 3 bases and J 0 bases, leaving 22 bases between the germline ends. Germline V gene sequence: CDR1 LNHNV, CDR2 YYDKDF (reference sequence). The CDR3 DNA follows: TGTGCCACCAGCAGGGGGAACCGGGACTTTTTCGCTAGCACAGATACGCAGTATTTT. It codes for CATSRGNRDFFASTDTQYF.

CDR3 DNA sequence: TGTGCCAGCAGTGAAAGCCCAGGGGGCGGTTTGGAGACCCAGTACTTC. Amino acids: CASSESPGGGLETQYF. V usage is TRBV6-4 and J usage is TRBJ2-5, with 8 bases fitting TRBD1. Germline-derived CDR1 and CDR2 are MRHNA and SNTAGT. V shed 3 bases and J 5 bases; nucleotides not matched to a gene: 11. The CDR3 sequence is 16 residues long.

The V call is TRBV4-1, the J call TRBJ2-3; 8 bases are shared with TRBD2. Trimming at V came to 4 bases and at J to 5 bases, leaving 8 bases not matched to a gene. The CDR3 has 15 residues. Germline assignment: CDR1 MGHRA and CDR2 YSYEKL. CDR3 region: CASSLSGGFLDTQYF. In DNA, the CDR3 is TGCGCCAGCAGCCTAAGCGGGGGCTTCTTAGATACGCAGTATTTT.

The chain employs TRBV28 and TRBJ1-2, with 7 bases that match TRBD1. Unmatched junction bases numbered 10, after V lost 4 bases and J lost 5 bases. The CDR3 length is 15 residues. Germline CDR1 is MDHEN and CDR2 is SYDVKM. The CDR3 loop reads CASSYDRARGYGYTF. For the CDR3, the DNA is TGTGCCAGCAGTTACGACAGGGCTAGAGGGTATGGCTACACCTTC.

The V gene is TRBV19, the J gene TRBJ1-3; 7 bases are a match to TRBD1. Trimming at V came to 4 bases and at J to 4 bases, leaving 1 base not matched to a gene. The CDR3 spans 13 residues. The germline V gene encodes CDR1 LNHDA and CDR2 SQIVND (reference sequence). CDR3 DNA: TGTGCCAGTAGTAGGGGACAGGGAAACACCATATATTTT. This gives the protein CASSRGQGNTIYF.

The chain couples TRBV19 to TRBJ1-1; D is uncertain. The CDR3 has 13 amino acids. V was pared by 5 bases and J by 6 bases, with 13 bases between. CDR1 LNHDA and CDR2 SQIVND come from the germline V gene (reference sequence). CDR3 region: CASSSGPGAEAFF. Here the CDR3 DNA reads TGTGCCAGTAGTTCCGGACCAGGCGCTGAAGCTTTCTTT.

This clone was picked up one time. The V call is TRBV4-1, the J call TRBJ2-2; D may be TRBD1 (6 bases). Germline V gene data show CDR1 as MGHRA and CDR2 as YSYEKL. This CDR3 is built from 16 residues. V lost 1 base and J 0 bases, leaving 9 bases between the germline ends. CDR3 sequence (DNA): TGCGCCAGCAGCCAAGTAAGGACAGCGAACACCGGGGAGCTGTTTTTT. The encoded protein is CASSQVRTANTGELFF.

The chain carries TRBV13 and TRBJ1-2; TRBD1 is a possible D gene (5 bases). Germline loops: CDR1 PRHDT, CDR2 FYEKMQ (reference sequence). The CDR3 runs to 14 residues. V was cut by 5 bases and J by 6 bases, with 16 bases left in between. This chain's CDR3 is CASSLVRGGDGYTF. CDR3 bases: TGTGCCAGCAGCCTAGTGAGGGGAGGGGATGGCTACACCTTC.

The chain carries TRBV5-4 and TRBJ1-1, with TRBD1 as a possible D gene (5 bases). CDR3 size: 14 residues. From germline, CDR1 is SGHNT and CDR2 YYREEE (reference sequence). The V end was cut by 6 bases, the J end by 5 bases, with 17 bases between. The CDR3 DNA follows: TGTGCCAGCAAATCCACGGAGGGGAGGACTGAAGCTTTCTTT. Its protein is CASKSTEGRTEAFF.

For the CDR3, the DNA is TGTGCCAGCAGCAGAGACAGGGGCCTATGGACTGAAGCTTTCTTT. Translated: CASSRDRGLWTEAFF. The chain uses TRBV7-2 and TRBJ1-1; 8 bases line up with TRBD1. CDR1 is SGHTA and CDR2 is FQGNSA in the germline V gene. The CDR3 has 15 amino acids. The V gene end was trimmed by 5 bases and the J gene end by 5 bases; junction bases not matched to a gene: 10.

The chain links TRBV10-2 to TRBJ2-7; 8 bases line up with TRBD1. The CDR3 length is 15 residues. V lost 10 bases, J lost 1 base, and 12 bases stayed unmatched. CDR1 is WSHSY, CDR2 SAAADI, per germline. CDR3 residues: CATRVGQGASYEQYF. CDR3 DNA sequence: TGCGCCACCAGAGTGGGGCAGGGGGCGTCCTACGAGCAGTACTTC.

This clone is a singleton in its sample. This chain uses TRBV5-4 with TRBJ2-1; 7 positions agree with TRBD1. CDR3 length: 15 residues. Germline values: CDR1 SGHNT, CDR2 YYREEE (reference sequence). V lost 2 bases and J lost 7; bases outside the gene matches: 9. DNA for the CDR3: TGTGCCAGCAGCTTAAACCCGGGACAGCAAAATGAGCAGTTCTTC. Amino acid sequence: CASSLNPGQQNEQFF.

The V and J genes are TRBV10-3 and TRBJ2-1; possible D gene TRBD2, 5 bases. CDR1 is ENHRY and CDR2 is SYGVKD in the germline V gene. This CDR3 has 14 amino acids. V was clipped by 8 bases and J by 4 bases, with 15 bases between them. This CDR3 is CAIAGLNLYNEQFF. For the CDR3, the DNA is TGTGCCATCGCGGGCCTTAACCTGTACAATGAGCAGTTCTTC.

The rearrangement uses TRBV10-3 and TRBJ2-2; D remains unclear. Trimming pared 3 bases from V and 6 bases from J, leaving 8 bases between. This CDR3 is built from 13 residues. CDR1 and CDR2 (germline): ENHRY, SYGVKD. This CDR3 reads CAISEYGAGELFF. The DNA for the CDR3 is TGTGCCATCAGTGAATATGGGGCCGGGGAGCTGTTTTTT.

The rearrangement links TRBV4-1 to TRBJ2-1; the match to TRBD2 covers 8 bases. In germline, CDR1 is MGHRA, CDR2 YSYEKL. CDR3 length: 17 residues. V dropped 4 bases and J dropped 0; count of bases not matched to a gene: 8. The CDR3 nucleotides are TGCGCCAGCAGCCTCCAAGGCAGCGGGAGCTCCTACAATGAGCAGTTCTTC. As protein: CASSLQGSGSSYNEQFF.

The chain is built from TRBV28 and TRBJ2-5; D ambiguous. Between the trimmed V and J ends, which lost 6 bases and 1 base, there was a span of 15 bases. The germline CDR1 and CDR2 sequences are MDHEN and SYDVKM. The CDR3 extends over 15 amino acids. For the CDR3, the DNA is TGTGCCAGCAGAGGATCTTCCCAACCCCAAGAGACCCAGTACTTC. Translated, it gives CASRGSSQPQETQYF.

The V and J genes are TRBV4-3 and TRBJ2-5, with 11 nucleotides matching TRBD2. The CDR3 runs 17 residues. V gave up 0 bases and J gave up 5 bases; unmatched junction bases: 8. The germline CDR1 and CDR2 sequences are LGHNA and YSLEER. CDR3 nucleotide sequence: TGCGCCAGCAGCCAAGATAACCTAGCGGGGGGTTTGGAGACCCAGTACTTC. This translates into CASSQDNLAGGLETQYF.

The V and J genes are TRBV6-5 and TRBJ1-6; tentative D call: TRBD1 (5 bases). The CDR3 runs to 15 residues. From germline, CDR1 is MNHEY and CDR2 SVGAGI. V shed 2 bases and J shed 9 bases, with 14 bases lying between them. CDR3 sequence reads: CASSYTDTEGSPLHF. CDR3 nucleotide sequence: TGTGCCAGCAGTTACACGGACACCGAGGGTTCACCCCTCCACTTT.

The chain employs TRBV7-8 and TRBJ1-6; D ambiguous. This CDR3 contains 16 residues. The germline V and J ends were trimmed by 2 bases and 8 bases, with 16 bases remaining between them. The V gene's germline CDR1 is SGHVS and CDR2 FQNEAQ. Here the CDR3 reads CASSLLGLGSDSPLHF. The CDR3, as DNA: TGTGCCAGCAGCTTATTGGGCCTGGGATCGGATTCACCCCTCCACTTT.

The chain joins TRBV28 to TRBJ2-3, with 14 nucleotides matching TRBD2. Germline V gene lookup returns CDR1 MDHEN and CDR2 SYDVKM. The CDR3 consists of 21 residues. V lost 1 base to trimming and J lost 0 bases; unmatched junction nucleotides: 12. The CDR3, as DNA: TGTGCCAGCAGTTTATTACTTCCGGGACTAGCGGGAGCCGTTAGCACAGATACGCAGTATTTT. Translation: CASSLLLPGLAGAVSTDTQYF.

On this clone itself: The sample holds other DNA sequences that translate to the same CDR3. The chain combines TRBV5-1 with TRBJ2-7; TRBD1 aligns across 7 bases. Germline CDR1 is SGHRS and CDR2 is YFSETQ. This CDR3 region has 14 residues. Trimming removed 0 bases from V and 0 bases from J; junction bases left unmatched: 0. The CDR3 nucleotides are TGCGCCAGCAGCTTGGCAGGGGGCTCCTACGAGCAGTACTTC. Amino acids: CASSLAGGSYEQYF.

V usage is TRBV12-3 or TRBV12-4 and J usage is TRBJ2-1; perhaps TRBD1 as D (6 bases). V was cut by 1 base and J by 12 bases, with 7 bases left in between. The CDR3 extends over 11 amino acids. The CDR3 sequence is CASSLGRGQFF. Written as DNA, the CDR3 is TGTGCCAGCAGTTTAGGCAGGGGGCAGTTCTTC.

This clone has only one observation. This chain connects TRBV5-1 to TRBJ1-2; D might be TRBD1 (6 bases). Germline CDR1 SGHRS, CDR2 YFSETQ. Trimming pared 4 bases from V and 1 base from J, leaving 11 bases between. The CDR3 sequence is 14 residues long. CDR3 region: CASSRDTNNYGYTF. Here the CDR3 DNA reads TGCGCCAGCAGCCGGGACACCAATAACTATGGCTACACCTTC.

The V and J genes are TRBV5-6 and TRBJ2-1; D may be TRBD2 (6 bases). V lost 4 bases to trimming and J lost 3 bases, with 20 bases between them. The germline CDR1 and CDR2 sequences are SGHDT and YYEEEE. The CDR3 totals 17 residues. The CDR3 DNA follows: TGTGCCAGCAGCGCAGGGAGCCGCGGGGTCGGCTACAATGAGCAGTTCTTC. It encodes CASSAGSRGVGYNEQFF.

The chain has TRBV27 and TRBJ2-2; D unresolved. V was cut by 5 bases and J by 2 bases, with 15 bases left in between. Germline CDR1 MNHEY, CDR2 SMNVEV (reference sequence). The CDR3 is made up of 16 amino acids. The CDR3 sequence is CASSHRPILNTGELFF. The DNA for the CDR3 is TGTGCCAGCAGTCACAGACCGATCCTCAACACCGGGGAGCTGTTTTTT.

In regard to this clone: Within the sample, other DNA sequences also encode this same CDR3. This chain connects TRBV3-1 (or the pseudogene TRBV3-2) to TRBJ1-2; D remains ambiguous. Between the trimmed V and J ends, which lost 1 base and 5 bases, there was a span of 8 bases. CDR3 size: 13 residues. The germline V gene encodes CDR1 LGHDT and CDR2 YNNKEL (reference sequence). CDR3 in amino acids: CASSQGVGYGYTF. Here the CDR3 DNA reads TGTGCCAGCAGCCAAGGCGTCGGGTATGGCTACACCTTC.